Listed below are T cell receptor beta chains from one sample, sequenced in a study of T cell responses to AZD1222 COVID-19 vaccine. This table comes from immunoSEQ multiplex PCR, and its TCRdb copy is limited to in-frame clones, with some not included. This repertoire shows 130,000 or so clones, 70% to 90% found once; its top ten account for 20% to 25%. Material: peripheral blood, obtained on day 0 of AZD1222 vaccination. Receptors originate from an adult in good health. The CDR3 runs from the conserved cysteine through the conserved F or W. The D gene is left open where the match is weak. Only some rows state a clone size, as once, few, many or a class for expanded clones.

V	D	J	size	CDR3	DNA
TRBV9	-	TRBJ1-2	few	CASSPVAANYGYTF	TGTGCCAGCAGCCCAGTGGCAGCTAACTATGGCTACACCTTC
TRBV25-1	-	TRBJ1-4	-	CASSERAVTTNEKLFF	TGTGCCAGCAGTGAAAGGGCCGTGACAACTAATGAAAAACTGTTTTTT
TRBV6-1	-	TRBJ1-1	-	CASSESGWRGSGNTEAFF	TGTGCCAGCAGTGAAAGCGGGTGGAGGGGATCCGGGAACACTGAAGCTTTCTTT
TRBV15	-	TRBJ1-2	many	CATSRDSQGSYGYTF	TGTGCCACCAGCAGAGATAGCCAGGGGAGCTATGGCTACACCTTC
TRBV4-1	TRBD1	TRBJ1-4	-	CASSDSGTGEAKLFF	TGCGCCAGCAGCGACTCCGGGACAGGGGAGGCAAAACTGTTTTTT
TRBV5-5	-	TRBJ2-7	-	CASRVEGDYEQYF	TGTGCCAGCAGGGTCGAGGGAGACTACGAGCAGTACTTC
TRBV6-5	-	TRBJ1-6	-	CASSPWGDSPLHF	TGTGCCAGCAGCCCCTGGGGGGATTCACCCCTCCACTTT
TRBV7-8	-	TRBJ1-1	once	CASSLVRHTEAFF	TGTGCCAGCAGCTTAGTACGGCACACTGAAGCTTTCTTT
TRBV7-2	-	TRBJ1-5	few	CASSLEPRGYNQPQHF	TGTGCCAGCAGCTTAGAACCGCGCGGATACAATCAGCCCCAGCATTTT
TRBV14	TRBD1	TRBJ1-3	-	CASRTGAGNTIYF	TGTGCCAGCCGGACAGGGGCTGGAAACACCATATATTTT
TRBV7-3	-	TRBJ1-1	-	CASSLGLVGTEAFF	TGTGCCAGCAGCCTGGGGTTGGTGGGTACTGAAGCTTTCTTT
TRBV24-1	TRBD1	TRBJ2-3	-	CATGSTGGYTDTQYF	TGTGCCACCGGCAGCACAGGGGGCTACACAGATACGCAGTATTTT
TRBV11-2	-	TRBJ1-4	-	CASSLVTGGYEKLFF	TGTGCCAGCAGCTTAGTGACCGGGGGCTATGAAAAACTGTTTTTT
TRBV2	-	TRBJ1-4	once	CASSVRVGGEKLFF	TGTGCCAGCAGTGTACGAGTAGGCGGTGAAAAACTGTTTTTT
TRBV3-1/TRBV3-2	-	TRBJ2-7	-	CASSRASAGNLRQYF	TGTGCCAGCAGCCGCGCCTCGGCAGGGAATCTCCGACAGTACTTC
TRBV11-2	-	TRBJ1-4	-	CASSPRRQDEKLFF	TGTGCCAGCAGCCCCCGCCGTCAGGACGAAAAACTGTTTTTT
TRBV3-1/TRBV3-2	-	TRBJ2-2	-	CASSQASTGELFF	TGTGCCAGCAGCCAAGCGAGCACCGGGGAGCTGTTTTTT
TRBV25-1	TRBD2	TRBJ2-7	-	CASSEFSGGYEQYF	TGTGCCAGCAGTGAATTTAGCGGGGGTTACGAGCAGTACTTC
TRBV6-5	-	TRBJ1-1	-	CASSLEENTEAFF	TGTGCCAGCAGTTTGGAGGAAAACACTGAAGCTTTCTTT
TRBV5-5	TRBD1	TRBJ1-5	once	CASSLVGQGSNQPQHF	TGTGCCAGCAGCTTGGTGGGACAGGGAAGCAATCAGCCCCAGCATTTT
TRBV27	-	TRBJ1-6	-	CASIKPGVGSYNSPLHF	TGTGCCAGCATCAAGCCGGGGGTTGGCTCCTATAATTCACCCCTCCACTTT
TRBV18	-	TRBJ2-3	-	CASSQGVDTQYF	TGTGCCAGCTCACAGGGGGTAGATACGCAGTATTTT
TRBV27	-	TRBJ2-7	few	CASSQRPLSYEQYF	TGTGCCAGCAGTCAACGGCCCCTCTCCTACGAGCAGTACTTC
TRBV19	TRBD1	TRBJ1-1	once	CASSIGDRNTEAFF	TGTGCCAGTAGTATCGGGGACAGGAACACTGAAGCTTTCTTT
TRBV6-5	TRBD2	TRBJ2-3	-	CASSYGVASGWGTQYF	TGTGCCAGCAGTTACGGTGTGGCTAGCGGGTGGGGTACGCAGTATTTT
TRBV28	TRBD1	TRBJ1-2	-	CASSRDSSNYGYTF	TGTGCCAGCAGTCGGGACAGTTCTAACTATGGCTACACCTTC
TRBV20-1	-	TRBJ2-4	-	CSASVRGQNIQYF	TGCAGTGCTAGTGTGAGGGGACAAAACATTCAGTACTTC
TRBV27	TRBD1	TRBJ1-5	-	CASSLRQGASPSNQPQHF	TGTGCCAGCAGTTTAAGGCAGGGGGCTTCCCCTAGCAATCAGCCCCAGCATTTT
TRBV9	-	TRBJ2-3	-	CASSVESDTQYF	TGTGCCAGCAGCGTGGAGAGTGATACGCAGTATTTT
TRBV7-9	TRBD1	TRBJ1-1	-	CASSSFPGQGRDEAFF	TGTGCCAGCAGCTCTTTCCCGGGACAGGGAAGGGATGAAGCTTTCTTT
TRBV19	-	TRBJ2-1	-	CASSISVGVHEQFF	TGTGCCAGTAGTATATCGGTTGGAGTGCATGAGCAGTTCTTC
TRBV5-1	TRBD1	TRBJ1-5	-	CASRNGTGWNQPQHF	TGCGCCAGCAGAAACGGGACAGGGTGGAATCAGCCCCAGCATTTT
TRBV5-1	TRBD2	TRBJ2-1	-	CASSSYPGLASYEQFF	TGCGCCAGCAGCTCCTATCCGGGACTAGCTTCGTATGAGCAGTTCTTC
TRBV6-2/TRBV6-3	TRBD1	TRBJ2-7	-	CASSGDRAYEQYF	TGTGCCAGCAGTGGCGACAGGGCCTACGAGCAGTACTTC
TRBV4-2	TRBD2	TRBJ2-3	-	CASSPYPGLAGDPLGTDTQYF	TGTGCCAGCAGCCCATACCCGGGACTAGCGGGGGACCCTCTTGGTACAGATACGCAGTATTTT
TRBV19	-	TRBJ2-7	-	CASSPVDRLYEQYF	TGTGCCAGTAGTCCAGTAGACAGACTCTACGAGCAGTACTTC
TRBV7-3	TRBD1	TRBJ1-2	-	CASSPHRDSNYGYTF	TGTGCCAGCAGCCCCCATCGGGACAGCAACTATGGCTACACCTTC
TRBV5-1	TRBD1	TRBJ2-7	-	CASLRTGGSHEQYF	TGCGCCAGCCTACGGACAGGGGGATCCCACGAGCAGTACTTC
TRBV28	-	TRBJ2-7	-	CASSFIDRFYEQYF	TGTGCCAGCAGTTTCATCGACAGGTTCTACGAGCAGTACTTC
TRBV28	TRBD1	TRBJ1-2	-	CASISPGQGIITGYTF	TGTGCCAGCATTTCCCCGGGACAGGGAATTATTACGGGCTACACCTTC
TRBV6-5	TRBD1	TRBJ2-5	-	CASSSPAGGAETQYF	TGTGCCAGCAGTTCTCCCGCAGGGGGCGCAGAGACCCAGTACTTC
TRBV10-3	-	TRBJ1-1	-	CAISESYRNTEAFF	TGTGCCATCAGTGAGTCTTACAGAAACACTGAAGCTTTCTTT
TRBV7-9	TRBD1	TRBJ1-6	-	CASSLATGDSPLHF	TGTGCCAGCAGCTTAGCGACAGGGGACTCACCCCTCCACTTT
TRBV2	TRBD1	TRBJ1-4	-	CASGRDRGYEKLFF	TGTGCCAGCGGCCGGGACAGAGGTTATGAAAAACTGTTTTTT
TRBV2	-	TRBJ2-2	once	CASRTGTNTGELFF	TGTGCCAGCAGGACGGGGACGAACACCGGGGAGCTGTTTTTT
TRBV15	TRBD1	TRBJ2-2	-	CATSVRQGANTGELFF	TGTGCCACCAGCGTCCGACAGGGGGCGAACACCGGGGAGCTGTTTTTT
TRBV4-1	-	TRBJ1-2	-	CASSQDLSYGYTF	TGCGCCAGCAGCCAAGATCTAAGCTATGGCTACACCTTC
TRBV19	-	TRBJ1-2	-	CASSYTPRGAGNYGYTF	TGTGCCAGTAGTTACACACCCCGCGGGGCGGGGAACTATGGCTACACCTTC